This T cell receptor beta chain was identified during a study of Ad26.COV2.S vaccination and SARS-CoV-2 variants. Whole-study context: Enrollment placed the donor in the COV1001 Ad26.COV2.S trial arm. Overall study findings and caveats: Vaccine recipients showed a spike-specific TCR breadth that was higher than in placebo recipients.

Treatment here: about 20 received Ad26.COV2.S at low or high dose, single or two shots; about 5 received placebo; per-sample allocation not given. Collection of samples fell on day 63 after the first vaccine or placebo injection. An adult aged 18-55 years in Boston served as the donor. Generated by immunoSEQ multiplex PCR, the TCRdb table keeps only in-frame clones and is missing some. The sample holds about 350,000 clones, around 87% seen once. Comments on this clone: The antigen is not known.

The sequence came from a person aged 18-60 years who received the Ad26.COV2.S COVID-19 vaccine or a placebo. Sequencing used peripheral blood, obtained in a trial of Ad26.COV2.S vaccine versus placebo.

The CDR3 sequence: CASSVGTPAGEQFF. As DNA, the CDR3 is TGTGCCAGCAGTGTTGGGACACCCGCGGGTGAGCAGTTCTTC. The chain has TRBV2 and TRBJ2-1; maybe TRBD1 (6 bases). Germline lookup yields CDR1 SNHLY and CDR2 FYNNEI. This CDR3 is built from 14 residues. Between the trimmed V and J ends, which lost 4 bases and 9 bases, there was a span of 16 bases.